Sequencing of this T cell receptor (beta chain) was carried out in a study of long-term antiretroviral therapy in people with HIV. Comments on this clone: Its antigen is unidentified.

Notes on the study in general: Diversity remained lower than transplant donor controls, even though it increased after ART. For ART adherence, viral resistance and therapy changes, no data were available.

Survey-level immunoSEQ v3.0 assays were run. Per-sample sequencing targets were about 40,000-55,000 T-cell genomes. The table came from immunoSEQ multiplex PCR; TCRdb's copy has only in-frame clones and leaves some out. The sample shows about 21,000 clones, approximately 77% of them seen only once. Per individual, the PBMC samples numbered at least one pre-ART and at least two post-ART. The CDR3 spans 13 residues. Germline loops: CDR1 MNHEY, CDR2 SVGAGI. Trimming removed 6 bases from V and 1 base from J, with 9 bases in between. This TCR was recovered from a man in his fifties or sixties with HIV. The chain joins TRBV6-5 to TRBJ1-1; D remains ambiguous. The source was unsorted PBMCs, collected at the start of antiretroviral therapy. The CDR3 sequence is CASRPHRNTEAFF. CDR3 DNA sequence: TGTGCCAGCAGGCCCCACAGGAACACTGAAGCTTTCTTT.